One sample yielded the 21 T cell receptor beta chains listed below, sequenced in a study of T cell changes during pregnancy in multiple sclerosis. This table comes from immunoSEQ multiplex PCR, and its TCRdb copy is limited to in-frame clones, with some not included. This sample yields 60,000 to 85,000 clones, of which roughly 92% are seen a single time; approximately 3.3% belongs to the top ten. Material: peripheral blood, obtained after pregnancy. Receptor source: a female donor in good health, enrolled as a control in a pregnancy study.

The chain employs TRBV19 and TRBJ2-5; the D gene is possibly TRBD2 (7 bases). Trimming stripped 3 bases from V and 5 bases from J, with 10 bases between. Germline V gene data show CDR1 as LNHDA and CDR2 as SQIVND (reference sequence). This CDR3 is built from 13 residues. CDR3 in amino acids: CASSMAGAETQYF. DNA for the CDR3: TGTGCCAGTAGTATGGCGGGGGCGGAGACCCAGTACTTC.

The J gene is TRBJ2-7, the V gene TRBV4-1; 9 bases agree with TRBD1. This CDR3 comprises 14 residues. Germline values: CDR1 MGHRA, CDR2 YSYEKL. After removal of 4 bases from V and 6 bases from J, the junction contained 7 bases not matched to a gene. This CDR3 reads CASSRDRAPGEQYF. CDR3 sequence (DNA): TGCGCCAGCAGCCGGGACAGGGCCCCCGGCGAGCAGTACTTC.

This chain connects TRBV6-4 to TRBJ2-3, with 9 bases identical to TRBD2. Germline V gene lookup returns CDR1 MRHNA and CDR2 SNTAGT. V gave up 6 bases and J gave up 4 bases; unmatched junction bases: 8. The CDR3 loop spans 15 amino acids. In nucleotides, the CDR3 is TGTGCCAGCAGATCAGCGGGAGGTAAGGCAGATACGCAGTATTTT. It specifies CASRSAGGKADTQYF.

The chain carries TRBV14 and TRBJ2-7; D not resolved. V lost 1 base and J lost 3, with 16 bases in between. The CDR3 is 16 residues long. The germline gives CDR1 SGHDN, CDR2 FVKESK. The CDR3 loop is CASSQAGSPSLYEQYF. CDR3 sequence (DNA): TGTGCCAGCAGCCAAGCAGGTTCACCATCCCTCTACGAGCAGTACTTC.

The chain links TRBV18 to TRBJ2-3; 7 bases are shared with TRBD1. Germline CDR1 KGHSH, CDR2 LQKENI. V gave up 3 bases and J gave up 4 bases; unmatched junction bases: 4. CDR3 length: 14 amino acids. The CDR3 coding sequence is TGTGCCAGCTCACCTCCCCAGGGGGCAGATACGCAGTATTTT. It translates to CASSPPQGADTQYF.

The CDR3 region has the DNA TGCGCCAGCAGCTTGGTCGGGAGGGCCGGGAATGAGCAGTTCTTC. This sequence encodes CASSLVGRAGNEQFF. The chain has TRBV5-1 and TRBJ2-1; TRBD2 agrees at 8 bases. Germline V CDR1 and CDR2: SGHRS, YFSETQ. The CDR3 runs 15 residues. V gave up 0 bases and J gave up 7 bases; unmatched junction bases: 6.

J is TRBJ1-6 and V is TRBV9; 7 bases align to TRBD1. Germline CDR1 SGDLS, CDR2 YYNGEE. Trimming at V came to 3 bases and at J to 2 bases, leaving 8 bases not matched to a gene. This CDR3 spans 17 amino acids. The CDR3, as DNA: TGTGCCAGCAGCGGCCGGGCGGGACAGACCTATAATTCACCCCTCCACTTT. Amino acids: CASSGRAGQTYNSPLHF. The full variable domain, its missing parts supplied by reference TRBV9 and TRBJ1-6, is DSGVTQTPKHLITATGQRVTLRCSPRSGDLSVYWYQQSLDQGLQFLIQYYNGEERAKGNILERFSAQQFPDLHSELNLSSLELGDSALYFCASSGRAGQTYNSPLHFGNGTRLTVT.

This chain uses TRBV9 with TRBJ2-2, with TRBD1 matching over 8 bases. The CDR3 has 15 residues. The junction had 7 bases not matched to a gene; V was cut back by 4 bases and J by 5 bases. The germline gives CDR1 SGDLS, CDR2 YYNGEE. The DNA of the CDR3 is TGTGCCAGCAGCCCCTCCGGGACAGGAACCGGGGAGCTGTTTTTT. It is translated as CASSPSGTGTGELFF. The whole variable domain, remainder taken from reference TRBV9 and TRBJ2-2, is DSGVTQTPKHLITATGQRVTLRCSPRSGDLSVYWYQQSLDQGLQFLIQYYNGEERAKGNILERFSAQQFPDLHSELNLSSLELGDSALYFCASSPSGTGTGELFFGEGSRLTVL.

This rearrangement joins TRBV2 to TRBJ1-6; D is undetermined. The CDR3 has 15 amino acids. Between the trimmed V and J ends, which lost 4 bases and 4 bases, there was a span of 11 bases. CDR1 and CDR2 (germline): SNHLY, FYNNEI. CDR3 sequence reads: CASSAEQSYNSPLHF. In DNA form, the CDR3 reads TGTGCCAGCAGTGCGGAGCAGAGTTATAATTCACCCCTCCACTTT.

The genes are TRBV7-9 and TRBJ1-1, with D possibly TRBD1 on 5 matching bases. The ends were cut back, 3 bases at V and 8 bases at J, with 10 bases in the middle. Germline V gene sequence: CDR1 SEHNR, CDR2 FQNEAQ (reference sequence). This CDR3 has 12 amino acids. DNA of the CDR3: TGTGCCAGCAGCTTGTGGACACAAGAAGCTTTCTTT. It yields the protein CASSLWTQEAFF. The full variable domain, rest sourced from reference TRBV7-9 and TRBJ1-1, is DTGVSQNPRHKITKRGQNVTFRCDPISEHNRLYWYRQTLGQGPEFLTYFQNEAQLEKSRLLSDRFSAERPKGSFSTLEIQRTEQGDSAMYLCASSLWTQEAFFGQGTRLTVV.

This clone has just a few counts. V gene TRBV7-9 combines with J gene TRBJ2-7; D is unresolved. CDR1 is SEHNR and CDR2 is FQNEAQ in the germline V gene (reference sequence). This CDR3 is built from 15 residues. The V end lost 3 bases, the J end lost 2 bases, and 14 bases lay between the germline ends. CDR3 protein: CASSFAPNQAYEQYF. Here the CDR3 DNA reads TGTGCCAGCAGCTTTGCCCCCAATCAGGCCTACGAGCAGTACTTC.

The V and J genes are TRBV7-9 and TRBJ1-6; D possibly corresponds to TRBD1 (6 bases). This CDR3 region has 13 residues. Per germline, CDR1 SEHNR and CDR2 FQNEAQ (reference sequence). Trimming pared 5 bases from V and 14 bases from J, leaving 16 bases between. CDR3 sequence reads: CASSDYRVVTLHF. The CDR3 bases are TGTGCCAGCAGCGACTACAGGGTAGTGACCCTCCACTTT.

The chain uses TRBV6-5 and TRBJ2-5, with D hard to call. The V end was cut by 0 bases, the J end by 0 bases, with 5 bases between. The CDR3 consists of 14 residues. The germline V gene encodes CDR1 MNHEY and CDR2 SVGAGI. This CDR3 reads CASSYSPDQETQYF. CDR3 coding DNA: TGTGCCAGCAGTTACTCGCCAGACCAAGAGACCCAGTACTTC.

The CDR3 reads CAGGLHLKTDTQYF. The CDR3, as DNA: TGTGCCGGCGGACTACACCTAAAAACAGATACGCAGTATTTT. The chain has TRBV6-1 and TRBJ2-3, with D perhaps TRBD2 (6 bases). Germline V CDR1 and CDR2: MNHNS, SASEGT. The V gene lost 11 bases and the J gene lost 3 bases, with 18 bases spanning the gap. The CDR3 runs 14 residues.

This rearrangement joins TRBV27 to TRBJ2-1, with D tentatively TRBD2 (7 bases). CDR1 is MNHEY and CDR2 is SMNVEV in the germline V gene (reference sequence). The CDR3 sequence is 16 residues long. The V and J ends lost 2 bases and 0 bases respectively, with 11 bases between them. CDR3 nucleotides: TGTGCCAGCAGTTTAAGGGGGGGAAGCTCCTACAATGAGCAGTTCTTC. Translation: CASSLRGGSSYNEQFF.

The chain carries TRBV4-1 and TRBJ2-5; 8 positions match TRBD2. This CDR3 has 17 amino acids. Germline trimming cut 1 base from V and 1 base from J; bases unmatched to any gene: 8. Germline loops: CDR1 MGHRA, CDR2 YSYEKL. The CDR3 bases are TGCGCCAGCAGCCAAGCAACTAGCGGAGCCCCCCAAGAGACCCAGTACTTC. Amino acids: CASSQATSGAPQETQYF.

The CDR3 here is CASSTGQGDEQYF. The CDR3 DNA is TGTGCCAGCAGCACCGGACAGGGGGACGAGCAGTACTTC. J is TRBJ2-7 and V is TRBV11-2; TRBD1 aligns across 10 bases. V trimming: 5 bases; J trimming: 5 bases; junction bases outside the gene matches: 3. Germline V lookup: CDR1 SGHAT, CDR2 FQNNGV. The CDR3 loop spans 13 amino acids.

The V gene is TRBV9, the J gene TRBJ2-2; 10 positions match TRBD2. The CDR3 consists of 15 residues. CDR1 and CDR2 from the germline V gene are SGDLS and YYNGEE. With V trimmed by 1 base and J by 6 bases, 3 bases remained unmatched. CDR3 protein: CASSVLAGESGELFF. CDR3 coding DNA: TGTGCCAGCAGCGTACTAGCGGGGGAATCCGGGGAGCTGTTTTTT.

V usage is TRBV7-9 and J usage is TRBJ2-3, with 9 bases that match TRBD2. With 2 bases clipped from V and 5 bases from J, the junction kept 11 bases outside the gene matches. CDR1 and CDR2 from the germline V gene are SEHNR and FQNEAQ (reference sequence). This CDR3 contains 17 residues. CDR3 nucleotide sequence: TGTGCCAGCAGCTTAATGAGGTCTAGCGGGGAGGAAGATACGCAGTATTTT. Translating gives CASSLMRSSGEEDTQYF.

V gene TRBV6-5 combines with J gene TRBJ2-7; 9 bases are shared with TRBD2. Germline trimming cut 6 bases from V and 2 bases from J; bases unmatched to any gene: 8. The CDR3 has 15 residues. In germline, CDR1 is MNHEY, CDR2 SVGAGI. DNA of the CDR3: TGTGCCAGCAGATCAGCGGGAGGTATCCCCTACGAGCAGTACTTC. Protein sequence: CASRSAGGIPYEQYF.

The CDR3 loop is CAWSVSRGNTEAFF. Here the CDR3 DNA reads TGTGCCTGGAGTGTAAGTAGGGGGAACACTGAAGCTTTCTTT. The chain has TRBV30 and TRBJ1-1, with a possible D match to TRBD1 (5 bases). Looked up from germline, CDR1 is GTSNPN and CDR2 is SVGIG (reference sequence). The ends were cut back, 0 bases at V and 1 base at J, with 9 bases in the middle. This CDR3 spans 14 amino acids.